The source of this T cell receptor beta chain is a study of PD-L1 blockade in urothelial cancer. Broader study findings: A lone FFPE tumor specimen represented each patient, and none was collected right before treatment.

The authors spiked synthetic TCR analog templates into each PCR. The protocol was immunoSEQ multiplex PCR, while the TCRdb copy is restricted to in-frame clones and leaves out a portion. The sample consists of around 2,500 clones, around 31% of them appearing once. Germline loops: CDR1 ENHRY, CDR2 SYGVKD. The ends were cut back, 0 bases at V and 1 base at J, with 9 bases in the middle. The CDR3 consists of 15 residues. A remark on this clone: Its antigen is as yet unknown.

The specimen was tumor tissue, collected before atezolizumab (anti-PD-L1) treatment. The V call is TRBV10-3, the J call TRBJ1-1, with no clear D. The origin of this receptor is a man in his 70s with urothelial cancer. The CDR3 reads CAISESPGRNTEAFF. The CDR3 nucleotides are TGTGCCATCAGTGAGTCCCCCGGTAGGAACACTGAAGCTTTCTTT.